This TCR beta chain was sequenced in a study of cytomegalovirus exposure and HLA in healthy donors. The J segment lost 1 base and the V segment lost 5 bases, leaving 7 bases of the junction unmatched. This CDR3 region has 15 residues. Germline V lookup: CDR1 MDHEN, CDR2 SYDVKM. This clone was found a few times. The antigen is undetermined. Broader study findings: Despite most TCR sequences being rare, some public TCRs occurred in many donors. After further analysis at a later stage, around 17,000 TCR beta sequences were associated with HLA alleles at 0.05 false discovery rate. Reportedly, HLA-A and HLA-B alleles of most subjects were accurately predicted from TCR beta.

Both 60 Vbeta primers and 13 Jbeta primers went into the PCR. This table comes from immunoSEQ multiplex PCR, and its TCRdb copy is limited to in-frame clones, with some not included. This table has 30,000 to 40,000 clones, more than 60% appearing once. The sequenced material came from PBMCs. The sequence came from a man aged 25 to 40 in good health and CMV-seronegative. The V gene is TRBV28, the J gene TRBJ2-7, with 8 bases that match TRBD1. CDR3 coding DNA: TGTGCCAGCAGTCCTCGGACAGGGATATCCTACGAGCAGTACTTC. It codes for CASSPRTGISYEQYF.